This note documents a single TCR beta chain sequence. The target antigen is unknown. CDR1 DFQATT and CDR2 SNEGSKA come from the germline V gene (reference sequence). The CDR3 runs 15 residues. These data come from a study of blood T cells in healthy people across ages. Study results and caveats: What prevented conclusive comparison of naive and antigen-experienced cells was that PBMCs were unsorted. It was found that TCR beta diversity correlated strongly with the percentage of naive T cells.

Then a second PCR, running about 7 to 11 cycles, was carried out with a sample-barcoded 5' primer and a J-beta primer mix. Each single sample gave us at least 2.5 million CDR3-containing paired-end reads. Each CDR3 protein is one row after TCRdb ran MiXCR on the 5' RACE reads. The sample includes hundreds of thousands of distinct CDR3 sequences, about a third of them seen just once. This sequence was found in a woman older than 75 in good health. V is TRBV20-1 and J is TRBJ2-7; 8 bases fit TRBD1. The DNA end lines up better with TRBJ2-5; the J call may be wrong. The source material was blood. CDR3 amino acids: CSARSWRPGGETQYF. In DNA, the CDR3 is TGCAGTGCTAGATCCTGGAGGCCAGGGGGCGAGACCCAGTACTTC.